This TCR beta chain was captured by sequencing in a study of T cell repertoires in cytomegalovirus infection. Study-level information: Alongside well-studied HLA-B-restricted CMV epitopes, recently identified HLA-C-restricted CMV epitopes were also used. Indications of both CMV infection and matching HLA type were provided by public TCR beta signatures.

MiXCR was run by TCRdb on the reads, yielding one entry per CDR3 protein. Of some 940,000 distinct CDR3 sequences listed, roughly 30% are singletons. This clonotype has a handful of counts. Its cognate antigen is unknown. Study findings and constraints: What dominated the ex vivo response were HLA-C-restricted CMV-specific TCR beta clonotypes. Frequencies of public TCR beta families were cumulated, and this identified carriers of CMV plus the relevant HLA.

This CDR3 comprises 17 residues. CDR1 is LNHNV and CDR2 is YYDKDF in the germline V gene (reference sequence). V was shortened by 0 bases and J by 2 bases, with 14 bases between the two germline ends. This specimen was cultured CD8+ T cells from PBMCs, taken from culture after CMV antigen stimulation. The chain employs TRBV15 and TRBJ1-3, with unresolved D. This TCR came from a human donor in good health (CMV status not recorded). Some clones in this sample may be carry-over from other donors' samples. The CDR3 DNA is TGTGCCACCAGCAGAGATCTAGGATACGTTACTGGAAACACCATATATTTT. Its translation is CATSRDLGYVTGNTIYF.